This entry features one TCR beta chain sequence. The entry originates in a study of cytomegalovirus exposure and HLA in healthy donors. Only in-frame clones appear in the TCRdb table, and some are missing; sequencing was by immunoSEQ multiplex PCR. The sample shows around 300,000 clones, about 86% of them seen only once. Germline values: CDR1 MGHRA, CDR2 YSYEKL. The CDR3 sequence is 14 residues long. The V end lost 0 bases, the J end lost 5 bases, and 10 bases lay between the germline ends. The TCR originated in a woman in her late teens or twenties in good health and CMV-seronegative. Sequencing used PBMCs. This chain uses TRBV4-1 with TRBJ1-1, with D unresolved. CDR3 residues: CASSQDSPGTEAFF. The DNA of the CDR3 is TGCGCCAGCAGCCAAGATAGTCCGGGGACTGAAGCTTTCTTT.